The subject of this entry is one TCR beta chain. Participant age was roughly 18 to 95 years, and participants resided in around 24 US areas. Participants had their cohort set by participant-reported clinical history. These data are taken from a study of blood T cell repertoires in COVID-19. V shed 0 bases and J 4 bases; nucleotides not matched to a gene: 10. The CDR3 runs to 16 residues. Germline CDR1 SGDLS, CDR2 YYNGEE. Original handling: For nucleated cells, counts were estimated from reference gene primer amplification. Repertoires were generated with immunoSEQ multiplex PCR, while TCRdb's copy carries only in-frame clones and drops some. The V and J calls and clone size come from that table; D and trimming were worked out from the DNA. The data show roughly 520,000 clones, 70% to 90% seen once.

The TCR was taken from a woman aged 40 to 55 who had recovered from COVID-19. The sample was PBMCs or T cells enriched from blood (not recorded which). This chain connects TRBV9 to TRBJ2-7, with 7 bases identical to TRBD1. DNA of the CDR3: TGTGCCAGCAGCGTAGCCGGACAGGCGTCTCAGTACGAGCAGTACTTC. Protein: CASSVAGQASQYEQYF.